These T cell receptor beta chains were read from a single sample in a study of Ad26.COV2.S vaccination and SARS-CoV-2 variants. This table comes from immunoSEQ multiplex PCR, and its TCRdb copy is limited to in-frame clones, with some not included. The data show 300,000 to 350,000 clones, roughly 88% seen once. The sequencing used peripheral blood, collected in a trial of Ad26.COV2.S vaccine versus placebo. The receptors stem from a person between 18 and 60 years old who received the Ad26.COV2.S COVID-19 vaccine or a placebo. Both conserved end residues are part of each CDR3. D genes are given only for firm matches. Size values are once, few and many counts, or a class for expanded clones, and some rows have none.

d_gene	v_gene	j_gene	abundance	CDR3nt	CDR3aa
NA	TRBV6-5	TRBJ1-2	NA	TGTGCCAGCAGTTACCAGAAAAACTATGGCTACACCTTC	CASSYQKNYGYTF
NA	TRBV12-3/TRBV12-4	TRBJ2-7	few	TGTGCCAGCAGTTTAGAAGGCGTATCGCAGTACTTC	CASSLEGVSQYF
TRBD2	TRBV10-3	TRBJ2-1	NA	TGTGCCATCAGTGAGTCGACAGCGGGAGGTGCCTACAATGAGCAGTTCTTC	CAISESTAGGAYNEQFF
NA	TRBV6-5	TRBJ1-2	NA	TGTGCCAGCAGCCCAGGGGCTAACTATGGCTACACCTTC	CASSPGANYGYTF
TRBD1	TRBV7-2	TRBJ2-1	NA	TGTGCCAGCAGCGCGGGACAGGGGTACTACAATGAGCAGTTCTTC	CASSAGQGYYNEQFF
NA	TRBV20-1	TRBJ2-2	NA	TGCAGTGCTAGTCTGCGTTTGGACGGGGAGCTGTTTTTT	CSASLRLDGELFF
NA	TRBV7-9	TRBJ2-2	NA	TGTGCCAGCAGCTTAAACACCGGGGAGCTGTTTTTT	CASSLNTGELFF
NA	TRBV2	TRBJ2-7	NA	TGTGCCAGCAGTGAAGCGCTTCGGACAGCCCCCTCCTACGAGCAGTACTTC	CASSEALRTAPSYEQYF
TRBD1	TRBV29-1	TRBJ1-1	NA	TGCAGCGTTGGAGGACAGGGATTTGGACGGCTCACTGAAGCTTTCTTT	CSVGGQGFGRLTEAFF
TRBD1	TRBV11-2	TRBJ2-2	NA	TGTGCCAGCACCCGGACAGGGATGACCGGGGAGCTGTTTTTT	CASTRTGMTGELFF
TRBD1	TRBV5-1	TRBJ2-7	NA	TGCGCCAGCAGGGGCGTGGGACAGGGACTCTACGAGCAGTACTTC	CASRGVGQGLYEQYF
NA	TRBV3-1/TRBV3-2	TRBJ1-1	once	TGTGCCAGCAGCCAGGGTTCAGGCACTGAAGCTTTCTTT	CASSQGSGTEAFF
NA	TRBV2	TRBJ1-5	NA	TGTGCCAGCAGTAAAATACAGGGAGAGCCCCAGCATTTT	CASSKIQGEPQHF
TRBD1	TRBV5-6	TRBJ2-3	NA	TGTGCCAGCATTTATTGGGACAGAACTAACACAGATACGCAGTATTTT	CASIYWDRTNTDTQYF
NA	TRBV20-1	TRBJ1-1	NA	TGCAGTGCTAGATATAGAGCAGCTTTCTTT	CSARYRAAFF
NA	TRBV7-3	TRBJ2-1	NA	TGTGCCAGCAGCGTGGACGCCTACAATGAGCAGTTCTTC	CASSVDAYNEQFF
NA	TRBV28	TRBJ2-3	NA	TGTGCCAGCAGGCCCCACCGGGGCCTAAGGGCAGATACGCAGTATTTT	CASRPHRGLRADTQYF
NA	TRBV6-5	TRBJ1-1	NA	TGTGCCAGCAGTCGGACCGCTGTGAACACTGAAGCTTTCTTT	CASSRTAVNTEAFF
NA	TRBV5-4	TRBJ1-1	NA	TGTGCCAGCAGCTCCGACCCGAACACTGAAGCTTTCTTT	CASSSDPNTEAFF
NA	TRBV7-9	TRBJ2-7	NA	TGTGCCAGCAGCTCCACGAACAGGGTCCCCTCCTACGAGCAGTACTTC	CASSSTNRVPSYEQYF
NA	TRBV4-2	TRBJ1-3	NA	TGTGCCAGCAGCCGAGGTAGGGGGACTGGAAACACCATATATTTT	CASSRGRGTGNTIYF
NA	TRBV9	TRBJ2-7	NA	TGTGCCAGCAGCGTAGGAGGACAGAATTCCTACGAGCAGTACTTC	CASSVGGQNSYEQYF
NA	TRBV11-3	TRBJ1-1	once	TGTGCCAGCAGCTTCGAAACAGGCGAATCCACCGAAGCTTTCTTT	CASSFETGESTEAFF
NA	TRBV5-1	TRBJ2-2	NA	TGCGCCAGCAAGGCAGGGAGGTACACCGGGGAGCTGTTTTTT	CASKAGRYTGELFF
TRBD1	TRBV19	TRBJ2-3	NA	TGTGCCAGTAGTGTTACAGGGGTAGATACGCAGTATTTT	CASSVTGVDTQYF
TRBD1	TRBV6-5	TRBJ1-1	NA	TGTGCCAGCAGTCCTACCGGGACAGGTTTAACTGAAGCTTTCTTT	CASSPTGTGLTEAFF
TRBD2	TRBV7-9	TRBJ2-5	NA	TGTGCCAGCAGCTTAGGGACTAGAGAAGAGACCCAGTACTTC	CASSLGTREETQYF
NA	TRBV6-6	TRBJ1-2	NA	TGTGCCAGCAGTTACGTTTCGGAAGGGGAAGGCTACACCTTC	CASSYVSEGEGYTF
NA	TRBV15	TRBJ2-7	NA	TGTGCCACCAGCGTTTACAGGACCTACGAGCAGTACTTC	CATSVYRTYEQYF